What follows are 5 T cell receptor beta chains derived from one specimen sequenced in a study of patients and donors after allogeneic stem cell transplantation. MiXCR, run by TCRdb on the RT-PCR reads, gives a single entry per CDR3 protein. The sample lists some 150,000 distinct CDR3 sequences, approximately 40% occurring once. The sample taken for sequencing was blood, either unsorted or a sorted T cell fraction (not recorded which). These receptors all stem from a human donor who was either an allogeneic HSCT recipient or a stem cell or donor lymphocyte infusion donor (not recorded which). It is not recorded whose cells these are; they may come from a transplant donor.

This clonotype was recorded once. An end of the junction does not agree with germline; a read error may underlie this. The chain uses TRBV6-4 and TRBJ1-1; D is possibly TRBD1 (5 bases). The CDR3 totals 13 residues. The germline gives CDR1 MRHNA, CDR2 SNTAGT. The CDR3 DNA reads TGTGCCTGCAGTGCCGACGGGACCACTGAAGCTTTCTTT. It translates to CACSADGTTEAFF.

This clonotype showed up many times. The V call is TRBV6-5, the J call TRBJ1-1; D is uncertain. Germline V gene sequence: CDR1 MNHEY, CDR2 SVGAGI. Between the trimmed V and J ends, which lost 0 bases and 1 base, there was a span of 6 bases. There are 14 residues in the CDR3. CDR3 amino acids: CASSYSGRNTEAFF. The CDR3 nucleotides are TGTGCCAGCAGTTACTCCGGCAGGAACACTGAAGCTTTCTTT.

This clonotype was seen more than once but under ten times. This rearrangement joins TRBV4-2 to TRBJ1-3; D is ambiguous. CDR3 length: 18 amino acids. V lost 0 bases and J 0 bases, leaving 15 bases between the germline ends. Germline-derived CDR1 and CDR2 are LGHNA and YNFKEQ. The CDR3 bases are TGTGCCAGCAGCCAAGATAAAGTCGGGAAGAGCTCTGGAAACACCATATATTTT. Encoded protein: CASSQDKVGKSSGNTIYF.

The genes are TRBV12-3 or TRBV12-4 and TRBJ1-5; the D gene is possibly TRBD1 (5 bases). With 3 bases removed from V and 9 bases from J, the gap between germline ends came to 15 bases. This CDR3 comprises 14 residues. In nucleotides, the CDR3 is TGTGCCAGCAGTTTCAGGGAGGGGCACTGGCCCCAGCATTTT. Translating gives CASSFREGHWPQHF.

This clonotype appeared a few times. The chain has TRBV15 and TRBJ1-6; possible D gene TRBD1, 5 bases. Germline values: CDR1 LNHNV, CDR2 YYDKDF (reference sequence). Trimming stripped 5 bases from V and 0 bases from J, with 14 bases between. The CDR3 extends over 17 amino acids. This CDR3 reads CATSVGGAGSYNSPLHF. The CDR3, as DNA: TGTGCCACCAGCGTCGGCGGGGCCGGCTCCTATAATTCACCCCTCCACTTT.